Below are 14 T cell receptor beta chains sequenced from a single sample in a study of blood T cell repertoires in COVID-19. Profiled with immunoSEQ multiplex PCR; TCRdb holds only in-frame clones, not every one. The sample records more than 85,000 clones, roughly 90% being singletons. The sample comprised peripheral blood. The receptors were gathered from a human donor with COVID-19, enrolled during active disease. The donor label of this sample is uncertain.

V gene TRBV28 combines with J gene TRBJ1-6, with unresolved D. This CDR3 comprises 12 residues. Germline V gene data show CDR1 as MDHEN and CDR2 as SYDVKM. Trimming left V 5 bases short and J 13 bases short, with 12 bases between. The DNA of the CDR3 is TGTGCCAGCAGTCCCCCTCGCGGGCCCCTCCACTTT. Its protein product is CASSPPRGPLHF.

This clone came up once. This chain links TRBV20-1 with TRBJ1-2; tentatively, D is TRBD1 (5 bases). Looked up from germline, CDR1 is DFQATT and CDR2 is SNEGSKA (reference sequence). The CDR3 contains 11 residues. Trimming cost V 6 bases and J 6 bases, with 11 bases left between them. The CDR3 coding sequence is TGCAGTGCCGGTCGGGGGGATGGCTACACCTTC. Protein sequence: CSAGRGDGYTF.

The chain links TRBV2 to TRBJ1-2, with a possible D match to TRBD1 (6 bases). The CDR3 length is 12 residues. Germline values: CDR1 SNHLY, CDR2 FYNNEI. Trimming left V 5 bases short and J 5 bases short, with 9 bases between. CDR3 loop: CASSRTGYGYTF. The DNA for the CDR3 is TGTGCCAGCAGTCGCACAGGGTATGGCTACACCTTC.

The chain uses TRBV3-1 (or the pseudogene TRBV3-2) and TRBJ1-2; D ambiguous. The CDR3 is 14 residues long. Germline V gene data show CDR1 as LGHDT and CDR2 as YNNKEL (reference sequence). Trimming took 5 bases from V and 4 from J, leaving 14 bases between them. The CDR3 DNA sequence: TGTGCCAGCAGCGAAGGGCGGGTCTCCTATGGCTACACCTTC. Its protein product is CASSEGRVSYGYTF.

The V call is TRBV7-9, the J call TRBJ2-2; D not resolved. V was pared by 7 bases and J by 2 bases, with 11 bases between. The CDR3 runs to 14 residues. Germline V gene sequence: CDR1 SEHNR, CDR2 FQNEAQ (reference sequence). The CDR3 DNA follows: TGTGCCAGCACCCTCGACTCAAACACCGGGGAGCTGTTTTTT. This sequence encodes CASTLDSNTGELFF.

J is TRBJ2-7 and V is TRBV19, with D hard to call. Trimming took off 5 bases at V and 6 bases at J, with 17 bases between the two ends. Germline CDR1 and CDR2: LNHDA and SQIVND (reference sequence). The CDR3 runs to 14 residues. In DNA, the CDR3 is TGTGCCAGTAGTCCGAACTTTGTCATCGGCGAGCAGTACTTC. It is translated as CASSPNFVIGEQYF.

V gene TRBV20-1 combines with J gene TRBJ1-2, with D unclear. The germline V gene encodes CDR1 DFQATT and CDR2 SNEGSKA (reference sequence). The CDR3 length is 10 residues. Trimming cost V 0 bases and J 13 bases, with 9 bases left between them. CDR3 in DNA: TGCAGTGCTAGAGAGGCAGTAAGCACCTTC. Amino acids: CSAREAVSTF.

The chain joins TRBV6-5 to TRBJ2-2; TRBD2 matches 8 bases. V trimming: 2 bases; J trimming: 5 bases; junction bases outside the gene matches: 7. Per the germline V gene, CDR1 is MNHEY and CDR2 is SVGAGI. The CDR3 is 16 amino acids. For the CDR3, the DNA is TGTGCCAGCAGTTACCAGCGGGGGCTGGGTACCGGGGAGCTGTTTTTT. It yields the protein CASSYQRGLGTGELFF.

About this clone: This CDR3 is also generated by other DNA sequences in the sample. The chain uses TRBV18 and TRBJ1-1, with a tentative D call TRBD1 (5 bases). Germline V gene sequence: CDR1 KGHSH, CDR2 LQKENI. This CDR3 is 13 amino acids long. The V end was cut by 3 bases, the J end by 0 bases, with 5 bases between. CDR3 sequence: CASSPGLNTEAFF. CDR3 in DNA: TGTGCCAGCTCACCGGGGCTGAACACTGAAGCTTTCTTT.

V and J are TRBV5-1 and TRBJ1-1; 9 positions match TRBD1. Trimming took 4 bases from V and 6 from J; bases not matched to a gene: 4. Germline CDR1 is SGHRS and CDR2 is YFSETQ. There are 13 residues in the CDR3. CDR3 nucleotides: TGCGCCAGCAGCGCGGGACAGGGACCTGAAGCTTTCTTT. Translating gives CASSAGQGPEAFF.

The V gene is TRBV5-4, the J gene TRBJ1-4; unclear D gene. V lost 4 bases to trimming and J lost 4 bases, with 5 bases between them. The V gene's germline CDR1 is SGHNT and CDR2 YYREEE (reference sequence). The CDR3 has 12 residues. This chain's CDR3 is CASSAINEKLFF. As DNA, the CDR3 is TGTGCCAGCAGCGCGATTAATGAAAAACTGTTTTTT.

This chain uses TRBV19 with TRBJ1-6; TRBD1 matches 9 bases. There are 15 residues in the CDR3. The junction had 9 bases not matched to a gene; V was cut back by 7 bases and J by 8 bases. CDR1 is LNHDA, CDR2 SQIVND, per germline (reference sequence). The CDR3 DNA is TGTGCCAGTACCCGGACAGGGGAACTTTATTCACCCCTCCACTTT. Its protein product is CASTRTGELYSPLHF.

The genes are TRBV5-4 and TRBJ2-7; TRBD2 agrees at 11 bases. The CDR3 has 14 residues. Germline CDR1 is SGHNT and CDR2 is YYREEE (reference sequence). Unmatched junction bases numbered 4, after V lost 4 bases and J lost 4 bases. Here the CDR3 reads CASSLAGGGYEQYF. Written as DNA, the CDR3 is TGTGCCAGCAGCCTAGCGGGGGGCGGATACGAGCAGTACTTC.

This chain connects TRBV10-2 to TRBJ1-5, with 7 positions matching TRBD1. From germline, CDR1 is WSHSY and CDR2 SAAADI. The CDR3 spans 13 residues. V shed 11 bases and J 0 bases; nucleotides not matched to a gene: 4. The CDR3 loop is CAGGQDSNQPQHF. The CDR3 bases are TGCGCCGGAGGACAGGATAGCAATCAGCCCCAGCATTTT.